The 9 T cell receptor beta chains below come from one sample, sequenced in a study of T cell clonality in common variable immunodeficiency (dated by TCRdb to the mid-2010s). Library generation was performed with the immunoSEQ multiplex PCR assay. In its TCRdb copy, this immuneACCESS table keeps in-frame sequences only and misses some clones. Where compared with another copy, unresolved V genes explain less than half of these, and the others have no known cause. In this sample the table shows about 20,000 clones, and no singletons are among them. Together, the top ten hold just over 2.5% of the sample. Antigens for these TCRs are unknown. Study-wide conclusions, independent of this receptor: Fewer deletions and N-nucleotide insertions were reportedly observed in CVID TCRbeta sequences, and highly modified clones with 13 or more V deletions were reportedly absent from CVID TCRbeta sequences.

Sample: peripheral blood mononuclear cells. These TCRs come from a human donor with common variable immunodeficiency.

On this clone itself: The CDR3 extends 3 residues past the end of the read, so its final part is completed from the germline J gene. The chain carries TRBV6-1 and TRBJ2-7, with TRBD2 as a possible D gene (6 bases). CDR3 length equals 14 residues. The germline V and J ends were trimmed by 3 bases and 1 base, with 10 bases remaining between them. The germline V gene has CDR1 MNHNS and CDR2 SASEGT. This chain's CDR3 is CASSDPGLSYEQYF. The sequenced part of the CDR3 DNA is TGTGCCAGCAGTGATCCGGGACTGTCCTACGAG.

This clone has only a few counts. The covered CDR3 bases are TGTGCCACCCGGGGGGGGGAGGACGAG. It yields the protein CATRGGEDE. The CDR3 as a whole reads CATRGGEDEQYF. V is TRBV19 and J is TRBJ2-7; 8 bases match TRBD2. The DNA ends 3 residues before the CDR3 does, and the rest of the CDR3 is filled in from the germline J gene. The CDR3 is made up of 12 amino acids. The V and J ends lost 10 bases and 5 bases, in that order; junction bases with no gene match: 7. Per germline, CDR1 LNHDA and CDR2 SQIVND (reference sequence).

The CDR3 sequence is CASSGRQLTNTGELFF. The DNA read from the CDR3 is TGTGCCAGTAGTGGTCGCCAACTTACGAACACCGGGGAG. The chain carries TRBV19 and TRBJ2-2; D gene uncertain. Coverage ceases 3 residues before the CDR3 finishes, and the germline J gene fills in the end. CDR1 is LNHDA, CDR2 SQIVND, per germline (reference sequence). The ends were cut back, 5 bases at V and 0 bases at J, with 13 bases in the middle. The CDR3 covers 16 residues. Complete variable domain (other parts from reference TRBV19 and TRBJ2-2): DGGITQSPKYLFRKEGQNVTLSCEQNLNHDAMYWYRQDPGQGLRLIYYSQIVNDFQKGDIAEGYSVSREKKESFPLTVTSAQKNPTAFYLCASSGRQLTNTGELFFGEGSRLTVL.

This clone was seen only a few times. With the read ending 3 residues before the CDR3 end, the germline J gene is used to fill in that end. The rearrangement joins TRBV7-2 to TRBJ2-1, with D possibly being TRBD1 or TRBD2 (5 bases each). Deletions cut 5 bases from V and 9 bases from J, with 20 bases between. The CDR3 has 15 residues. Germline V lookup: CDR1 SGHTA, CDR2 FQGNSA. CDR3 region: CASSASEGRGSEQFF. The CDR3 DNA, read in part, is TGTGCCAGCAGCGCCTCTGAGGGAAGGGGAAGTGAG. Full variable domain (rest looked up from reference TRBV7-2 and TRBJ2-1): GAGVSQSPSNKVTEKGKDVELRCDPISGHTALYWYRQSLGQGLEFLIYFQGNSAPDKSGLPSDRFSAERTGGSVSTLTIQRTQQEDSAVYLCASSASEGRGSEQFFGPGTRLTVL.

Turning to this clone: The read gets to within 3 residues of the CDR3 end, and the germline J gene fills in the rest. The chain links TRBV7-2 to TRBJ2-5; 9 bases fit TRBD2. The J segment lost 4 bases and the V segment lost 4 bases, leaving 7 bases of the junction unmatched. This CDR3 region has 15 residues. Germline CDR1 reads SGHTA; CDR2 reads FQGNSA. The sequenced CDR3 bases are TGTGCCAGCAGCTCATATCTAGCGGGACCAGAGACC. It is translated as CASSSYLAGPET. The full CDR3 sequence reads CASSSYLAGPETQYF.

In the case of this clone: From the germline J gene comes the end of the CDR3, since the read stops 3 residues before it. J is TRBJ2-7 and V is TRBV29-1; possible D gene TRBD2, 6 bases. The germline V gene encodes CDR1 SQVTM and CDR2 ANQGSEA. V lost 3 bases to trimming and J lost 2 bases, with 14 bases between them. This CDR3 has 14 residues. CDR3 DNA (partial): TGCAGCGTTGACGGGCGCAGCGGGCCCTACGAG. Its protein product is CSVDGRSGPYE. Given in full, the CDR3 is CSVDGRSGPYEQYF.

This clone was recorded many times. The read stops 3 residues short of the end of the CDR3; the missing end is completed from the germline J gene. This chain uses TRBV29-1 with TRBJ2-1; D possibly corresponds to TRBD1 (6 bases). V was cut by 7 bases and J by 7 bases, with 14 bases left in between. The CDR3 covers 12 residues. Germline CDR1 SQVTM, CDR2 ANQGSEA. Incomplete CDR3 DNA: TGCAGCGGGGACCCAGGGGTAAATGAG. This sequence encodes CSGDPGVNE. From start to end, the CDR3 is CSGDPGVNEQFF.

This clone turned up a few times. The sequence runs out 3 residues before the end of the CDR3; the remainder is reconstructed from the germline J gene. The V gene is TRBV19, the J gene TRBJ2-1; 11 bases match TRBD2. Trimming cost V 1 base and J 4 bases; bases outside gene matches: 6. Germline V gene sequence: CDR1 LNHDA, CDR2 SQIVND (reference sequence). CDR3 length equals 17 residues. CDR3 bases read: TGTGCCAGTAGTATAGCAACCGGGACTAGCGGATACAATGAG. Encoded protein: CASSIATGTSGYNE. From start to end, the CDR3 is CASSIATGTSGYNEQFF.

Sample share makes this clone medium-sized. The CDR3 goes on 3 residues after the read ends, and that part is filled in from the germline J gene. V gene TRBV12-5 combines with J gene TRBJ2-5; 8 bases align to TRBD2. The CDR3 spans 14 residues. The germline V gene has CDR1 LGHNT and CDR2 FRNRAP. V lost 1 base, J lost 7 bases, and 5 bases stayed unmatched. Here the CDR3 reads CASGLDGGAGTQYF. The part of the CDR3 DNA that was read is TGTGCTAGTGGTTTGGACGGGGGGGCTGGGACC.